This is a list of T cell receptor beta chains from one sample in a study of T cells after posttransplantation cyclophosphamide. Only in-frame clones appear in the TCRdb table, and some are missing; sequencing was by immunoSEQ multiplex PCR. Of some 61,000 clones in the sample, 90% to 95% were seen once. What was sequenced was PBMCs. The receptors derive from a woman aged 25 to 39 in good health and a related stem cell transplant donor. Both conserved end residues are part of each CDR3. The D gene is left open where the match is weak. Only part of the rows carry a size: once, few, many, or a class if the clone is expanded.

. | . | TRBJ2-5 | TRBV11-2 | CASSFQGQETQYF | TGTGCCAGCAGCTTCCAGGGACAAGAGACCCAGTACTTC
. | . | TRBJ1-5 | TRBV10-1 | CASSESGDQPQHF | TGCGCCAGCAGCGAGTCAGGGGACCAGCCCCAGCATTTT
. | . | TRBJ1-1 | TRBV29-1 | CSVDSGTEAFF | TGCAGCGTTGATTCCGGAACTGAAGCTTTCTTT
. | . | TRBJ2-7 | TRBV9 | CASSVSSGYEQYF | TGTGCCAGCAGCGTGAGCAGTGGCTACGAGCAGTACTTC
TRBD1 | . | TRBJ1-3 | TRBV10-2 | CASSAGQPSGNTIYF | TGCGCCAGCAGTGCGGGACAGCCCTCTGGAAACACCATATATTTT
TRBD1 | . | TRBJ1-1 | TRBV19 | CASSATGGTEAFF | TGTGCCAGTAGTGCGACAGGGGGGACTGAAGCTTTCTTT
. | . | TRBJ2-6 | TRBV18 | CASSSLSGANVLTF | TGTGCCAGCTCATCTCTATCTGGGGCCAACGTCCTGACTTTC
. | . | TRBJ1-5 | TRBV4-1 | CASSQVGLTSNQPQHF | TGCGCCAGCAGCCAAGTCGGTTTAACAAGCAATCAGCCCCAGCATTTT
TRBD1 | . | TRBJ1-2 | TRBV4-1 | CASSQVATGGDYGYTF | TGCGCCAGCAGCCAAGTGGCCACAGGGGGCGACTATGGCTACACCTTC
. | . | TRBJ1-1 | TRBV19 | CASIRRGGTEAFF | TGTGCCAGTATTCGGAGGGGGGGGACTGAAGCTTTCTTT
. | few | TRBJ2-7 | TRBV4-2 | CASSRSTGPSEQYF | TGTGCCAGCAGCAGATCGACAGGACCAAGCGAGCAGTACTTC
. | . | TRBJ2-7 | TRBV28 | CASSLLRVYEQYF | TGTGCCAGCAGTCTACTCCGGGTCTACGAGCAGTACTTC
. | . | TRBJ1-4 | TRBV2 | CASSEAGTGNEKLFF | TGTGCCAGCAGTGAAGCCGGGACCGGGAATGAAAAACTGTTTTTT
. | . | TRBJ2-2 | TRBV7-7 | CASSSTKTGELFF | TGTGCCAGCAGCTCCACTAAAACCGGGGAGCTGTTTTTT
TRBD1 | . | TRBJ2-2 | TRBV6-6 | CASSFLQGGAGELFF | TGTGCCAGCAGTTTCTTACAGGGGGGCGCCGGGGAGCTGTTTTTT
TRBD1 | . | TRBJ2-1 | TRBV7-9 | CASSLSLTSGQNNEQFF | TGTGCCAGCAGCTTATCTCTTACCTCGGGACAGAACAATGAGCAGTTCTTC
. | once | TRBJ1-6 | TRBV5-1 | CASSGEGRIGSPLHF | TGCGCCAGCAGCGGTGAAGGGAGAATAGGTTCACCCCTCCACTTT
TRBD1 | . | TRBJ1-3 | TRBV4-1 | CASRQGIGRENTIYF | TGCGCCAGCAGACAGGGGATAGGCAGAGAAAACACCATATATTTT
TRBD1 | . | TRBJ2-5 | TRBV7-2 | CASSLHRTGSGGTQYF | TGTGCCAGCAGCTTACACAGGACAGGGAGTGGCGGGACCCAGTACTTC
. | . | TRBJ2-7 | TRBV12-5 | CASGLRETYEQYF | TGTGCTAGTGGTTTGCGGGAGACCTACGAGCAGTACTTC
. | . | TRBJ1-5 | TRBV11-2 | CASSLDGNSNQPQHF | TGTGCCAGCAGCTTAGATGGAAATAGCAATCAGCCCCAGCATTTT
. | . | TRBJ1-1 | TRBV7-3 | CASSLSPQNAEAFF | TGTGCCAGCAGCTTAAGTCCCCAGAACGCTGAAGCTTTCTTT
. | . | TRBJ1-2 | TRBV11-1 | CASSKGVQDYGYTF | TGTGCCAGCAGCAAAGGGGTCCAGGACTATGGCTACACCTTC
. | . | TRBJ2-6 | TRBV19 | CASSIVHSGANVLTF | TGTGCCAGTAGTATCGTCCACTCTGGGGCCAACGTCCTGACTTTC
. | . | TRBJ2-3 | TRBV5-1 | CASNTEDTQYF | TGCGCCAGCAATACAGAGGATACGCAGTATTTT
. | few | TRBJ2-7 | TRBV6-6 | CASNDVEGRREQYF | TGTGCCAGCAATGACGTGGAGGGGAGGCGCGAGCAGTACTTC
. | . | TRBJ2-1 | TRBV5-8 | CASSPRDLSSYNEQFF | TGTGCCAGCAGCCCCCGGGACTTAAGCTCCTACAATGAGCAGTTCTTC
. | . | TRBJ1-5 | TRBV6-6 | CASSIPDRNQPQHF | TGTGCCAGCAGTATCCCGGACAGAAATCAGCCCCAGCATTTT
. | . | TRBJ2-1 | TRBV9 | CASSAAQVF | TGTGCCAGCAGCGCCGCCCAGGTCTTC
. | . | TRBJ1-6 | TRBV21-1 | CASSKAEAGRDVPFYNSPLHF | TGTGCCAGCAGCAAAGCGGAGGCTGGCAGGGACGTTCCCTTCTATAATTCACCCCTCCACTTT
. | . | TRBJ2-1 | TRBV11-3 | CASSSTTEQFF | TGTGCCAGCAGCTCCACGACTGAGCAGTTCTTC
TRBD1 | once | TRBJ1-1 | TRBV19 | CASTGGSLNTEAFF | TGTGCCAGTACAGGGGGCTCTTTGAACACTGAAGCTTTCTTT
TRBD2 | . | TRBJ2-2 | TRBV7-6 | CASSRFGGSGELFF | TGTGCCAGCAGCCGATTCGGGGGGTCCGGGGAGCTGTTTTTT
. | . | TRBJ1-5 | TRBV7-2 | CASSLAGLRYSNQPQHF | TGTGCCAGCAGCTTAGCCGGGTTAAGATATAGCAATCAGCCCCAGCATTTT
. | . | TRBJ2-5 | TRBV7-2 | CASSSQGWETQYF | TGTGCCAGCAGCTCGCAGGGCTGGGAGACCCAGTACTTC
. | . | TRBJ2-2 | TRBV5-1 | CASSVQGGWGTGELFF | TGCGCCAGCAGCGTACAGGGAGGCTGGGGGACCGGGGAGCTGTTTTTT
. | . | TRBJ1-2 | TRBV18 | CASSPPVREGYTF | TGTGCCAGCTCACCACCTGTTCGGGAGGGCTACACCTTC
TRBD1 | . | TRBJ2-1 | TRBV9 | CASGQTGLNEQFF | TGTGCCAGCGGACAGACAGGGCTGAATGAGCAGTTCTTC
. | . | TRBJ1-1 | TRBV28 | CASRNVMNTEAFF | TGTGCCAGCAGAAACGTAATGAACACTGAAGCTTTCTTT
. | . | TRBJ1-1 | TRBV2 | CASSAGVPTEAFF | TGTGCCAGCTCGGCAGGGGTCCCCACTGAAGCTTTCTTT
. | . | TRBJ2-3 | TRBV7-9 | CASSLVQGTDTQYF | TGTGCCAGCAGCTTGGTTCAGGGCACAGATACGCAGTATTTT
. | few | TRBJ1-1 | TRBV10-3 | CAISDSTNTEAFF | TGTGCCATCAGCGACAGCACGAACACTGAAGCTTTCTTT
. | . | TRBJ1-3 | TRBV10-3 | CAISARGGDSGNTIYF | TGTGCCATCAGTGCCCGAGGGGGGGACTCTGGAAACACCATATATTTT
. | . | TRBJ1-3 | TRBV19 | CASRTSGNTIYF | TGTGCCAGTAGGACCTCTGGAAACACCATATATTTT
TRBD1 | . | TRBJ1-1 | TRBV12-5 | CASGYGTAEAFF | TGTGCTAGTGGTTACGGGACAGCCGAAGCTTTCTTT
. | . | TRBJ1-5 | TRBV19 | CASSIEPRSPNQPQHF | TGTGCCAGTAGTATAGAGCCCAGGTCCCCCAATCAGCCCCAGCATTTT
. | . | TRBJ1-5 | TRBV7-2 | CASSLGFSNQPQHF | TGTGCCAGCAGCTTAGGGTTCAGCAATCAGCCCCAGCATTTT
. | . | TRBJ1-2 | TRBV9 | CASSVLRGAERGYTF | TGTGCCAGCAGCGTCCTTCGTGGGGCAGAGCGCGGCTACACCTTC
. | . | TRBJ1-5 | TRBV2 | CASSEGSNQPQHF | TGTGCCAGCAGTGAAGGTAGCAATCAGCCCCAGCATTTT
TRBD2 | . | TRBJ2-3 | TRBV7-3 | CASSSGLAGGADTQYF | TGTGCCAGCAGCTCGGGACTAGCGGGGGGGGCAGATACGCAGTATTTT
. | . | TRBJ2-7 | TRBV7-6 | CASSLAGRGRNYEQYF | TGTGCCAGCAGCTTAGCGGGCCGCGGACGAAATTACGAGCAGTACTTC
. | . | TRBJ2-5 | TRBV5-7 | CARLRQNQETQYF | TGTGCCAGATTAAGACAGAACCAAGAGACCCAGTACTTC
. | . | TRBJ2-4 | TRBV5-1 | CASSVAERTKNIQYF | TGCGCCAGCAGCGTTGCCGAGAGAACCAAAAACATTCAGTACTTC
TRBD1 | once | TRBJ1-2 | TRBV5-1 | CASSNRDRGSYGYTF | TGCGCCAGCAGCAACCGGGACAGGGGATCGTATGGCTACACCTTC
. | . | TRBJ2-5 | TRBV9 | CASSVYGVLGQETQYF | TGTGCCAGCAGCGTATACGGGGTCCTGGGCCAAGAGACCCAGTACTTC